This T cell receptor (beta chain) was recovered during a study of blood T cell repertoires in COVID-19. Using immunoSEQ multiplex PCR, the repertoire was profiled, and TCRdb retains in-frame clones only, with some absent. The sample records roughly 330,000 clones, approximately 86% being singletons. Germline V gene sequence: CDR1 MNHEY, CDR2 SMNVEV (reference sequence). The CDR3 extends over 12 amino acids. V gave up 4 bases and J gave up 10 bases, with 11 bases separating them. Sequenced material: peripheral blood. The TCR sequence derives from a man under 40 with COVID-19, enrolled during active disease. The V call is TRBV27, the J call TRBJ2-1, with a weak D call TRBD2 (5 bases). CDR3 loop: CASSSQLGEQFF. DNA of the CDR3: TGTGCCAGCAGTTCCCAACTAGGGGAGCAGTTCTTC.